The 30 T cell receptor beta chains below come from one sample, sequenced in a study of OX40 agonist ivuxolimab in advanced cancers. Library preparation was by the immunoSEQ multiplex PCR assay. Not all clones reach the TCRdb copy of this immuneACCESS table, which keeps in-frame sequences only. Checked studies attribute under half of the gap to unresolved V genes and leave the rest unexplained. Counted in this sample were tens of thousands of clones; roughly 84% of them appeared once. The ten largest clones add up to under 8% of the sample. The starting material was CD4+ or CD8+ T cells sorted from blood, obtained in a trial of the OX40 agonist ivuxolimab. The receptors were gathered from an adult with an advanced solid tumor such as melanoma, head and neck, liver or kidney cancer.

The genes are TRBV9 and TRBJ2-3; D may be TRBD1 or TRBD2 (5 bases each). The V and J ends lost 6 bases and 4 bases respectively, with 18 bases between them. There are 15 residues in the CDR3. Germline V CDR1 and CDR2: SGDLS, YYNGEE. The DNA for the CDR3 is TGTGCCAGCACCCGAGATGGGGGTCTGGCAGATACGCAGTATTTT. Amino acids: CASTRDGGLADTQYF.

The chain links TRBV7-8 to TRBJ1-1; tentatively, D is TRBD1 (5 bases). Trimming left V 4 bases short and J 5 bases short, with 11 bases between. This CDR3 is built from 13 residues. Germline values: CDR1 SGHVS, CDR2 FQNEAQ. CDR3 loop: CASSSQQDTEAFF. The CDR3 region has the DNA TGTGCCAGCAGCTCCCAACAGGATACTGAAGCTTTCTTT.

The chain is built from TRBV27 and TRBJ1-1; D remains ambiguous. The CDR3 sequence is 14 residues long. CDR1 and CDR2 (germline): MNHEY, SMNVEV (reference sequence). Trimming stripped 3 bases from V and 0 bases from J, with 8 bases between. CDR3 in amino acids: CASSFFGVNTEAFF. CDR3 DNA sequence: TGTGCCAGCAGTTTTTTCGGAGTGAACACTGAAGCTTTCTTT.

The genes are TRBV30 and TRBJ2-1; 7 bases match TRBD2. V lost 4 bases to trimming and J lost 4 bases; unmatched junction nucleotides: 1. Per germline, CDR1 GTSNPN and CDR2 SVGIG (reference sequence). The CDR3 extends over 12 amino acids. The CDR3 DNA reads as TGTGCCTGGACTAGCGGATACAATGAGCAGTTCTTC. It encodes CAWTSGYNEQFF.

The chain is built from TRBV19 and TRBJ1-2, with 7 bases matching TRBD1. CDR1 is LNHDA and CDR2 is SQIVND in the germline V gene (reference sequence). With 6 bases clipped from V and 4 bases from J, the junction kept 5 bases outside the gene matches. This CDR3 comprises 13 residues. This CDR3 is CASRIQGPYGYTF. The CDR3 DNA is TGTGCCAGTAGGATACAGGGGCCCTATGGCTACACCTTC.

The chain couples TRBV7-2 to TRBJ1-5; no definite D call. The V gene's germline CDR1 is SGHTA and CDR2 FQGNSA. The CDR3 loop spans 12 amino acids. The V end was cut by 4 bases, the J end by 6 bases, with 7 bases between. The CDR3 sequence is CASSSPSQPQHF. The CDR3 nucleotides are TGTGCCAGCAGCTCCCCCTCTCAGCCCCAGCATTTT.

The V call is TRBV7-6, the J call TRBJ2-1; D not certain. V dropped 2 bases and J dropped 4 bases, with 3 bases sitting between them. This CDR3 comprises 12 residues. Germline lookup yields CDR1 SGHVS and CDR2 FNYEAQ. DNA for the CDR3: TGTGCCAGCAGCTTATCGTACAATGAGCAGTTCTTC. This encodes CASSLSYNEQFF. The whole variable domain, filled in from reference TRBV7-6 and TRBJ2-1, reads GAGVSQSPRYKVTKRGQDVALRCDPISGHVSLYWYRQALGQGPEFLTYFNYEAQQDKSGLPNDRFSAERPEGSISTLTIQRTEQRDSAMYRCASSLSYNEQFFGPGTRLTVL.

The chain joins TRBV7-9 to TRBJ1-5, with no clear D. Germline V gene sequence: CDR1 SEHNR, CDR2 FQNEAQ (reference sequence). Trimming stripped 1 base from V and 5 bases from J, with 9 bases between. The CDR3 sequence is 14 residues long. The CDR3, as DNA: TGTGCCAGCAGCTTAGGAGGGCGGTATCAGCCCCAGCATTTT. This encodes CASSLGGRYQPQHF. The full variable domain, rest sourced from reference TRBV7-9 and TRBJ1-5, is DTGVSQNPRHKITKRGQNVTFRCDPISEHNRLYWYRQTLGQGPEFLTYFQNEAQLEKSRLLSDRFSAERPKGSFSTLEIQRTEQGDSAMYLCASSLGGRYQPQHFGDGTRLSIL.

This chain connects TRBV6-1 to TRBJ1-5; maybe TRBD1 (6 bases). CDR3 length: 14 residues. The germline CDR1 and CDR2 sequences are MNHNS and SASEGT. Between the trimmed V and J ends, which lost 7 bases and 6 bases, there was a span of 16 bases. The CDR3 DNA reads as TGTGCCAGCATCGTCCTTGGGGGCTCTCAGCCCCAGCATTTT. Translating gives CASIVLGGSQPQHF.

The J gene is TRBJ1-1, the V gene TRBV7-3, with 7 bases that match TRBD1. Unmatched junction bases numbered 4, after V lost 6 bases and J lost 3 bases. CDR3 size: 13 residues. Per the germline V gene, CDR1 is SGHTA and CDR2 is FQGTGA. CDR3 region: CASRRQGDTEAFF. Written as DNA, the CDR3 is TGTGCCAGCAGGAGACAGGGAGACACTGAAGCTTTCTTT.

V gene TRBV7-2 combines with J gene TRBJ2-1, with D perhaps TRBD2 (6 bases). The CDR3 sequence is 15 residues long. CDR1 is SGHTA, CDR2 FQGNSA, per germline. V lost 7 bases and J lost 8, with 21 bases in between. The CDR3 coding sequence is TGTGCCAGCACCCACTCGACGGGAGTCGGAGATGAGCAGTTCTTC. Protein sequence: CASTHSTGVGDEQFF.

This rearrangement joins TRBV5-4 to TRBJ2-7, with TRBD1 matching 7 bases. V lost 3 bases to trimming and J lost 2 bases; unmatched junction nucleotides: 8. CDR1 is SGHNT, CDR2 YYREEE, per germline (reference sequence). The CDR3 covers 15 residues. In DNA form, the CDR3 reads TGTGCCAGCAGCTCTTACAGGGGCAATACCTACGAGCAGTACTTC. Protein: CASSSYRGNTYEQYF.

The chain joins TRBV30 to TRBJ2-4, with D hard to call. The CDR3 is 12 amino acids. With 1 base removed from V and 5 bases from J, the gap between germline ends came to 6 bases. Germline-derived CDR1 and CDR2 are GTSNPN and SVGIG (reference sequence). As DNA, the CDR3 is TGTGCCTGGAGTGGAGTAGAAAACATTCAGTACTTC. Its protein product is CAWSGVENIQYF.

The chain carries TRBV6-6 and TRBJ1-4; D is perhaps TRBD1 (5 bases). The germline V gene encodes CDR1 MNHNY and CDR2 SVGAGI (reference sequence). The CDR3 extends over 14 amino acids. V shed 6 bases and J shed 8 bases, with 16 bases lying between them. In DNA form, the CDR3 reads TGTGCCAGCAGAGTAAATGGAGGGGCCGAAAAACTGTTTTTT. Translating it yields CASRVNGGAEKLFF.

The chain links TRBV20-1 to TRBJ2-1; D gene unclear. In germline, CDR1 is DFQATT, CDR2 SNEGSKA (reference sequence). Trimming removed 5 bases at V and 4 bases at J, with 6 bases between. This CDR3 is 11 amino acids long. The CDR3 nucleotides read TGCAGTGCTCCCGGATACAATGAGCAGTTCTTC. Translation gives CSAPGYNEQFF.

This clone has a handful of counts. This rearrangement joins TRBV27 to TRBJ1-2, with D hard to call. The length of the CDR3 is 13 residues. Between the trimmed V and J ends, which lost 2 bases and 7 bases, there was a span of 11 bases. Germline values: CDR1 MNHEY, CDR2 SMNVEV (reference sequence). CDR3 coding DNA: TGTGCCAGCAGTTTAAGGAGGGAGTCTGGCTACACCTTC. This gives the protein CASSLRRESGYTF.

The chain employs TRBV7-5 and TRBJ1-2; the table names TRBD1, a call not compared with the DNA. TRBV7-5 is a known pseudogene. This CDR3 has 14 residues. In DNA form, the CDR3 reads TGTGCCAGCAGTTCAGGGGGACCCTATTATGGCTACACCTTC. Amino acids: CASSSGGPYYGYTF.

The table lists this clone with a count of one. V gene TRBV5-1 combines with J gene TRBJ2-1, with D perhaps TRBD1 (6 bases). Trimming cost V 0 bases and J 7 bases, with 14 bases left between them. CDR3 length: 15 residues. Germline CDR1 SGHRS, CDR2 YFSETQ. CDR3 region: CASSLGGPRRNEQFF. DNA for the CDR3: TGCGCCAGCAGCTTGGGGGGGCCCCGGAGGAATGAGCAGTTCTTC. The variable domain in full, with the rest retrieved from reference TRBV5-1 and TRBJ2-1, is KAGVTQTPRYLIKTRGQQVTLSCSPISGHRSVSWYQQTPGQGLQFLFEYFSETQRNKGNFPGRFSGRQFSNSRSEMNVSTLELGDSALYLCASSLGGPRRNEQFFGPGTRLTVL.

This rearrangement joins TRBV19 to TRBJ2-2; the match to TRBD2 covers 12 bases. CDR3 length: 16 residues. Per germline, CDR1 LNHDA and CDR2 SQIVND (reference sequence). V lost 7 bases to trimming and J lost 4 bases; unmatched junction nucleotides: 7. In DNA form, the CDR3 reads TGTGCCAGTAAACTAGCGGGAGGAAGCCCCACCGGGGAGCTGTTTTTT. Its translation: CASKLAGGSPTGELFF.

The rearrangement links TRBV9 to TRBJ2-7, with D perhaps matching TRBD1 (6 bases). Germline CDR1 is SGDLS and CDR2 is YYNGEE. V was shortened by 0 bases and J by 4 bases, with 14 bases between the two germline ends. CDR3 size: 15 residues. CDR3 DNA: TGTGCCAGCAGCGTAGGGGTGGGAAGGGGGTACGAGCAGTACTTC. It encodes CASSVGVGRGYEQYF.

The CDR3 sequence is CASSQAATPNYGYTF. The CDR3 DNA follows: TGTGCCAGCAGCCAAGCCGCTACCCCTAACTATGGCTACACCTTC. The chain combines TRBV7-9 with TRBJ1-2, with unresolved D. CDR1 and CDR2 (germline): SEHNR, FQNEAQ (reference sequence). The CDR3 is 15 residues long. Trimming stripped 5 bases from V and 0 bases from J, with 13 bases between. Full variable domain (outside the CDR3, taken from reference TRBV7-9 and TRBJ1-2): DTGVSQNPRHKITKRGQNVTFRCDPISEHNRLYWYRQTLGQGPEFLTYFQNEAQLEKSRLLSDRFSAERPKGSFSTLEIQRTEQGDSAMYLCASSQAATPNYGYTFGSGTRLTVV.

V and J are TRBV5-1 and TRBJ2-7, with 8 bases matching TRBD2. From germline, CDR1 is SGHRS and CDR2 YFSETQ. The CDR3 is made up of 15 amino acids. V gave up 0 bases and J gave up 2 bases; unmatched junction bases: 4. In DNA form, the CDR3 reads TGCGCCAGCAGCTTGGCTCGGGGGGGTGCCTACGAGCAGTACTTC. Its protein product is CASSLARGGAYEQYF.

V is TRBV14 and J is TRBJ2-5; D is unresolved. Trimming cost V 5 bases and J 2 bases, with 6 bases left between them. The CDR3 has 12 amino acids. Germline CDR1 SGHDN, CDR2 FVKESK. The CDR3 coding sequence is TGTGCCAGCAGCAGTACGCAAGAGACCCAGTACTTC. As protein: CASSSTQETQYF.

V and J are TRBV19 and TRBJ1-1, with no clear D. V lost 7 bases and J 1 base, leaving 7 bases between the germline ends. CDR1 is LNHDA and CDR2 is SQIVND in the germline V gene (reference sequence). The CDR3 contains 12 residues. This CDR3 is CASKYQNTEAFF. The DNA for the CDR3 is TGTGCCAGTAAATACCAGAACACTGAAGCTTTCTTT.

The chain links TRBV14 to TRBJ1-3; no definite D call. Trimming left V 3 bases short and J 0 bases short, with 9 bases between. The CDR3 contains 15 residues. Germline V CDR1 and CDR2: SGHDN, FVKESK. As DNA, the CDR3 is TGTGCCAGCAGCCACGGGCGAACCTCTGGAAACACCATATATTTT. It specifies CASSHGRTSGNTIYF.

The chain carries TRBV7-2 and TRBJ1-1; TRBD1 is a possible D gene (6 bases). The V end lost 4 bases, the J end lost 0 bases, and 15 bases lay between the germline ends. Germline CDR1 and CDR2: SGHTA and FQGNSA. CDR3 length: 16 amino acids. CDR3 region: CASSSGQLGMNTEAFF. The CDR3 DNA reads TGTGCCAGCAGCTCCGGACAGTTGGGCATGAACACTGAAGCTTTCTTT.

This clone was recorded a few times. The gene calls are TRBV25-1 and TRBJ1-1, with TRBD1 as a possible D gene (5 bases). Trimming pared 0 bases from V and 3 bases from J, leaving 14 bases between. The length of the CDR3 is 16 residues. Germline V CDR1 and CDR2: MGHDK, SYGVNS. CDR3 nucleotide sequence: TGTGCCAGCAGTGAATATTGGGGCTCAACGGACACTGAAGCTTTCTTT. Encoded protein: CASSEYWGSTDTEAFF.

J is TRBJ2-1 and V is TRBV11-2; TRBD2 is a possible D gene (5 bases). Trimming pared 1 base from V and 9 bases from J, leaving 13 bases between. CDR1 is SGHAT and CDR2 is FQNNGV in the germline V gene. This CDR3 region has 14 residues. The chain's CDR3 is CASSLGFEGGEQFF. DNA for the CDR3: TGTGCCAGCAGCTTAGGCTTTGAAGGAGGTGAGCAGTTCTTC.

The CDR3 loop reads CASSLSGDNPYEQYF. In DNA form, the CDR3 reads TGCGCCAGCAGCTTGTCCGGGGACAACCCCTACGAGCAGTACTTC. The chain links TRBV5-1 to TRBJ2-7, with D perhaps matching TRBD1 (6 bases). Germline assignment: CDR1 SGHRS and CDR2 YFSETQ. Deletions cut 1 base from V and 2 bases from J, with 13 bases between. This CDR3 is built from 15 residues.

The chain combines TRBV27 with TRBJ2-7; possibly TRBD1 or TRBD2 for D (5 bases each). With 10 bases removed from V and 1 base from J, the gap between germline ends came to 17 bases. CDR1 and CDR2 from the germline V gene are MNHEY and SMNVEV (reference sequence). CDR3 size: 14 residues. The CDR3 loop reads CATQAGTLSYEQYF. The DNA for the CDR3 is TGTGCCACCCAGGCCGGGACGCTATCCTACGAGCAGTACTTC.